The 19 T cell receptor beta chains below come from one sample, sequenced in a study of blood T cell repertoires in COVID-19. The method was immunoSEQ multiplex PCR; TCRdb's version includes in-frame clones alone and lacks a portion of them. This sample has about 310,000 clones; 80% to 90% occur once, and the top ten carry approximately 9%. The specimen was PBMCs or T cells enriched from blood (not recorded which). These receptors came from a young woman who had recovered from COVID-19.

This sequence joins TRBV2 and TRBJ1-6, with 12 bases identical to TRBD1. The V gene end was trimmed by 6 bases and the J gene end by 8 bases; junction bases not matched to a gene: 5. The length of the CDR3 is 15 residues. Germline CDR1 is SNHLY and CDR2 is FYNNEI. CDR3: CASRWDRGRYSPLHF. CDR3 coding DNA: TGTGCCAGCAGGTGGGACAGGGGGCGTTATTCACCCCTCCACTTT.

This clone has just a few counts. The rearrangement links TRBV19 to TRBJ2-2; perhaps TRBD2 as D (5 bases). The length of the CDR3 is 13 residues. The V end was cut by 3 bases, the J end by 8 bases, with 10 bases between. Per germline, CDR1 LNHDA and CDR2 SQIVND (reference sequence). The CDR3 spells CASSMRASGELFF. DNA for the CDR3: TGTGCCAGTAGTATGAGGGCCTCGGGGGAGCTGTTTTTT.

This rearrangement joins TRBV7-2 to TRBJ2-5, with 9 nucleotides matching TRBD1. The trim removed 0 bases at V and 4 bases at J, leaving 9 bases unmatched. The germline CDR1 and CDR2 sequences are SGHTA and FQGNSA. This CDR3 has 17 residues. The CDR3 DNA reads TGTGCCAGCAGCTTAGCTACGTTCGGGACAGGGAGAGAGACCCAGTACTTC. Translated: CASSLATFGTGRETQYF.

The chain uses TRBV27 and TRBJ2-7, with 11 bases aligning to TRBD1. From germline, CDR1 is MNHEY and CDR2 SMNVEV (reference sequence). CDR3 length: 15 residues. J lost 6 bases, V lost 5 bases, and 9 bases had no gene match. Here the CDR3 DNA reads TGTGCCAGCAGTCCCCGAGGGACAGGGGGTCTCGAGCAGTACTTC. Protein product: CASSPRGTGGLEQYF.

The rearrangement joins TRBV7-8 to TRBJ1-6; TRBD1 is a possible D gene (6 bases). CDR3 length: 16 residues. From germline, CDR1 is SGHVS and CDR2 FQNEAQ. V was pared by 0 bases and J by 7 bases, with 13 bases between. CDR3 nucleotides: TGTGCCAGCAGCTTAGCGCTTGGACAGATAAATTCACCCCTCCACTTT. It is translated as CASSLALGQINSPLHF.

This clone has only a few counts. The chain links TRBV5-1 to TRBJ2-7; TRBD2 matches at 10 bases. The CDR3 is made up of 14 amino acids. J gave up 5 bases and V 7 bases, and 9 bases lay outside the gene matches. Germline-derived CDR1 and CDR2 are SGHRS and YFSETQ. DNA for the CDR3: TGCGCCAGCCGTCTTGGGCTAGCGGGAGACGAGCAGTACTTC. Translating gives CASRLGLAGDEQYF.

The count of this clone is one. The chain joins TRBV11-2 to TRBJ2-4, with D maybe TRBD2 (6 bases). Trimming removed 3 bases from V and 14 bases from J, with 14 bases in between. Germline-derived CDR1 and CDR2 are SGHAT and FQNNGV. The CDR3 has 12 amino acids. CDR3 protein: CASSLEGSEKYF. CDR3 DNA sequence: TGTGCCAGCAGCTTGGAGGGATCAGAGAAGTACTTC.

The genes are TRBV29-1 and TRBJ1-1, with 11 bases matching TRBD1. The trim removed 6 bases at V and 4 bases at J, leaving 7 bases unmatched. The CDR3 extends over 14 amino acids. Germline V gives CDR1 SQVTM, CDR2 ANQGSEA. In DNA, the CDR3 is TGCAGCGTAAGCATGGGGACAGGGGGCACTGAAGCTTTCTTT. The encoded protein is CSVSMGTGGTEAFF.

This chain joins TRBV10-3 and TRBJ1-4, with D perhaps matching TRBD1 (5 bases). The CDR3 totals 15 residues. The V end was cut by 3 bases, the J end by 5 bases, with 13 bases between. Germline V gives CDR1 ENHRY, CDR2 SYGVKD. The DNA of the CDR3 is TGTGCCATCAGTGACCCAGGGTTGAGCAATGAAAAACTGTTTTTT. Encoded protein: CAISDPGLSNEKLFF.

This chain links TRBV7-2 with TRBJ2-7, with 9 bases fitting TRBD2. J lost 5 bases, V lost 1 base, and 9 bases had no gene match. CDR3 length equals 16 residues. The germline CDR1 and CDR2 sequences are SGHTA and FQGNSA. CDR3 residues: CASSLEASGTLDEQYF. The CDR3 coding sequence is TGTGCCAGCAGCTTAGAGGCTAGCGGGACCCTCGACGAGCAGTACTTC. Together with reference TRBV7-2 and TRBJ2-7, the CDR3 gives the full variable domain: GAGVSQSPSNKVTEKGKDVELRCDPISGHTALYWYRQSLGQGLEFLIYFQGNSAPDKSGLPSDRFSAERTGGSVSTLTIQRTQQEDSAVYLCASSLEASGTLDEQYFGPGTRLTVT.

The sample holds one count of this clone. The chain couples TRBV29-1 to TRBJ1-2, with TRBD1 matching 9 bases. This CDR3 contains 11 residues. V was pared by 7 bases and J by 6 bases, with 3 bases of the junction left unmatched. Germline values: CDR1 SQVTM, CDR2 ANQGSEA. In DNA, the CDR3 is TGCAGCGGCTGGACAGGGGATGGCTACACCTTC. Its protein is CSGWTGDGYTF. The complete variable domain, with remaining parts taken from reference TRBV29-1 and TRBJ1-2, reads SAVISQKPSRDICQRGTSLTIQCQVDSQVTMMFWYRQQPGQSLTLIATANQGSEATYESGFVIDKFPISRPNLTFSTLTVSNMSPEDSSIYLCSGWTGDGYTFGSGTRLTVV.

The J gene is TRBJ1-2, the V gene TRBV7-3, with 7 nucleotides matching TRBD1. The germline CDR1 and CDR2 sequences are SGHTA and FQGTGA. With 4 bases clipped from V and 12 bases from J, the junction kept 11 bases outside the gene matches. This CDR3 comprises 13 residues. For the CDR3, the DNA is TGTGCCAGCAGCTCCAGGCAGGGACAGAGGAACACCTTC. Translating it yields CASSSRQGQRNTF.

This rearrangement joins TRBV2 to TRBJ2-7, with 8 nucleotides matching TRBD1. V dropped 9 bases and J dropped 2; count of bases not matched to a gene: 6. CDR1 is SNHLY, CDR2 FYNNEI, per germline. The CDR3 is 13 residues long. Written as DNA, the CDR3 is TGTGCCAGACGGGACAGGTCTGCCTACGAGCAGTACTTC. The encoded protein is CARRDRSAYEQYF.

The V call is TRBV2, the J call TRBJ2-2; 7 nucleotides line up with TRBD2. Losses at the gene ends were 4 bases for V and 7 bases for J; bases not matched to a gene: 12. The germline V gene has CDR1 SNHLY and CDR2 FYNNEI. This CDR3 is built from 16 residues. The CDR3 protein is CASSAPGRAWSGELFF. The CDR3 DNA follows: TGTGCCAGCAGTGCCCCGGGGAGGGCCTGGAGCGGGGAGCTGTTTTTT.

The chain is built from TRBV7-3 and TRBJ2-5, with 8 bases lining up with TRBD2. This CDR3 is 13 amino acids long. The germline CDR1 and CDR2 sequences are SGHTA and FQGTGA. With 4 bases clipped from V and 6 bases from J, the junction kept 4 bases outside the gene matches. CDR3 in amino acids: CASSSGLAKTQYF. In nucleotides, the CDR3 is TGTGCCAGCAGCTCCGGACTAGCAAAGACCCAGTACTTC.

The chain combines TRBV9 with TRBJ1-2, with 7 nucleotides matching TRBD1. From germline, CDR1 is SGDLS and CDR2 YYNGEE. V dropped 2 bases and J dropped 2; count of bases not matched to a gene: 6. The CDR3 consists of 15 residues. The CDR3 DNA sequence: TGTGCCAGCAGCGTGCAACAGGGGCGCAACTATGGCTACACCTTC. Its translation: CASSVQQGRNYGYTF. The full variable domain, with the rest looked up from reference TRBV9 and TRBJ1-2, is DSGVTQTPKHLITATGQRVTLRCSPRSGDLSVYWYQQSLDQGLQFLIQYYNGEERAKGNILERFSAQQFPDLHSELNLSSLELGDSALYFCASSVQQGRNYGYTFGSGTRLTVV.

The chain links TRBV19 to TRBJ2-1; a weak D match, TRBD2 (5 bases). This CDR3 has 14 amino acids. Looked up from germline, CDR1 is LNHDA and CDR2 is SQIVND (reference sequence). Trimming removed 3 bases from V and 5 bases from J, with 11 bases in between. CDR3 DNA: TGTGCCAGTAGTATCGTAGCACTAGACAATGAGCAGTTCTTC. Protein: CASSIVALDNEQFF.

The chain has TRBV11-2 and TRBJ1-5; TRBD1 is a possible D gene (6 bases). V shed 0 bases and J shed 9 bases, with 18 bases lying between them. Germline V lookup: CDR1 SGHAT, CDR2 FQNNGV. This CDR3 is built from 16 residues. The CDR3 sequence: CASSLEAGQGIVPQHF. The CDR3 DNA is TGTGCCAGCAGCTTAGAAGCAGGGCAGGGGATCGTGCCCCAGCATTTT.

This chain uses TRBV3-1 (or the pseudogene TRBV3-2) with TRBJ1-2, with TRBD1 identical over 7 bases. The V gene's germline CDR1 is LGHDT and CDR2 YNNKEL (reference sequence). V lost 3 bases to trimming and J lost 8 bases; unmatched junction nucleotides: 15. The CDR3 contains 16 residues. The DNA of the CDR3 is TGTGCCAGCAGCCACAAAAGGGGACAGAAGCTCGGGGGCTACACCTTC. Amino acids: CASSHKRGQKLGGYTF.